This section outlines one T cell receptor (beta chain) sequence together with its context. Its antigen is not known. Clones were sequenced by immunoSEQ multiplex PCR, and TCRdb holds only the in-frame ones, with some missing. The sample records 100,000 or so clones, about 83% being singletons. The data stem from a study of identifying expanded T cells in peripheral blood. No infections or other immune events were documented during collection. The V gene's germline CDR1 is LGHNA and CDR2 YNFKEQ. The CDR3 length is 16 residues. The germline V and J ends were trimmed by 0 bases and 7 bases, with 13 bases remaining between them. General study findings and limits: Clone count variance between roughly 2-week samples rose with total template count. Differentially abundant clones: around 1.1 between replicates, about 15 at two to three weeks, less than 20 at four.

The clonotype comes from a person aged 18 to 70 in good health. Sample: blood. This chain joins TRBV4-2 and TRBJ1-6; D is undetermined. The CDR3 is CASSQEGSGFNSPLHF. CDR3 nucleotide sequence: TGTGCCAGCAGCCAAGAAGGGTCAGGCTTCAATTCACCCCTCCACTTT.